This record covers a single T cell receptor (beta chain). Its antigen is still unknown. This sample was taken from a study of cytomegalovirus exposure and HLA in healthy donors. Overall study findings and caveats: A missense variant in DCLRE1C was later tied to TCR beta V- and J-gene trimming.

The primer mix had 60 Vbeta and 13 Jbeta primers. The assay was immunoSEQ multiplex PCR, and TCRdb's table has in-frame clones only and misses some. The sample contains more than 150,000 clones, around three quarters of which appear only once. This TCR was recovered from a man aged 35 to 55 in good health and CMV-seronegative. Sequences were obtained from PBMCs.

CDR3 bases: TGTGCCAGCAGCTTTCAAGGGGGCAATCAGCCCCAGCATTTT. Amino acid sequence: CASSFQGGNQPQHF. The rearrangement links TRBV7-2 to TRBJ1-5; TRBD1 might be the D (5 bases). With 3 bases removed from V and 2 bases from J, the gap between germline ends came to 8 bases. The CDR3 has 14 amino acids. Germline V gene lookup returns CDR1 SGHTA and CDR2 FQGNSA.